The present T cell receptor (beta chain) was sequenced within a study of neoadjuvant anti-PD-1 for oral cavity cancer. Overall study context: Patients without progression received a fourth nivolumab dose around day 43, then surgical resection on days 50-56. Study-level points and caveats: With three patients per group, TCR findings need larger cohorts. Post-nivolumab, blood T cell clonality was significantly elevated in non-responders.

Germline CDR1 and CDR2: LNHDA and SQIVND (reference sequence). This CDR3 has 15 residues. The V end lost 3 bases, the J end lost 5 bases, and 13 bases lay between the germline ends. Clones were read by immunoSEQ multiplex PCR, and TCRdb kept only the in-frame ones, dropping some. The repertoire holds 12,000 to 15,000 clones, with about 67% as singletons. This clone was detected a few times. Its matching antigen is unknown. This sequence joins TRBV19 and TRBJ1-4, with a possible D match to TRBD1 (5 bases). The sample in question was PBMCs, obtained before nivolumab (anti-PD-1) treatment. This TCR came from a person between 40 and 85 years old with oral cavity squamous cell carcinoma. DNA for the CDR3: TGTGCCAGTAGTATTGGGGGTATAGTAAATGAAAAACTGTTTTTT. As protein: CASSIGGIVNEKLFF.